This note documents a single T cell receptor beta chain sequence. Its antigen is unknown. The data are from a study of T cell responses to AZD1222 COVID-19 vaccine. About the study: Doses given second, at about 4 or about 12 weeks, were pooled. General observations from the study: At study baseline, merely several AZD1222 recipients were seropositive. Clonal diversity was possibly underestimated; the donors were predominantly white British and more often female. Variant regions that are unmutated are reportedly the target of nearly half of spike-specific TCRs.

J gave up 4 bases and V 1 base, and 13 bases lay outside the gene matches. Germline CDR1 KGHDR, CDR2 SFDVKD. The length of the CDR3 is 18 residues. Data came from immunoSEQ multiplex PCR; TCRdb stores just in-frame clones and leaves some out. The sample records 110,000 to 150,000 clones, approximately 83% being singletons. The sequence was obtained from an adult in good health. The specimen comprised peripheral blood, sampled on day 0 of AZD1222 vaccination. This chain joins TRBV24-1 and TRBJ2-3; 7 bases match TRBD2. As DNA, the CDR3 is TGTGCCACCAGTGATTTCTCGGGGACTACCCCCGCTGCAGATACGCAGTATTTT. This translates into CATSDFSGTTPAADTQYF.